Sequencing of this T cell receptor (beta chain) was carried out in a study of blood T cells in healthy people across ages (dated by TCRdb to between 2014 and 2017). With respect to the entire study: In model experiments, template switching captured about one uniquely barcoded TCR beta cDNA molecule for every two T cells. Age-related changes in TCR beta repertoire diversity were measured in the study by deep sequencing normalized with unique cDNA molecular identifiers. Donors were grouped into four age groups: young (average about 15 years), middle-aged (39), aged (about 60) and long-lived (roughly 80). To avoid experimental bias, donors of different ages were distributed randomly across sequencing lanes. Two additional independent replicas of 1 million unique cDNA reads from the same blood draw were analyzed for two donors (one aged 18 to 30 and one aged 80 or older).

The library was prepared using 5' RACE. The instrument was an Illumina HiSeq 2500. A second roughly 7 to 12 cycle PCR used a sample-barcoded 5' primer and a J-beta primer mix. Each TCR beta cDNA molecule received a unique molecular identifier from a template-switch 5' adaptor carrying 12 random nucleotides. Each sample yielded at least 2.5 million CDR3-containing paired-end reads. First-strand cDNA was synthesized from all RNA with the Mint cDNA synthesis kit, primed by a TRBC-specific oligonucleotide. All cDNA was treated with uracil-DNA glycosylase and then went through a first 18-cycle PCR with the universal primers M1SS and BC2_uni_R. In the paper's pipeline: Normalization of each sample was performed by random selection of 1 million high-quality reads, each carrying a distinct molecular identifier. Reads with shared molecular identifiers were discarded instead of being binned into consensus sequences. CDR3 identification, clonotype clustering and error correction used MiTCR with a Q25 quality threshold and the strictest error-elimination algorithm. A nonparametric unseen species model using Euler transformation provided a lower-bound estimate of total TCR beta diversity. TCRdb reanalyzed the raw reads on its own, using fastp at Q25 for trimming and MiXCR for clone calling, and kept in-frame beta chains. Every entry covers one CDR3 protein and lists the most common genes and DNA from its rows. The V and J calls and clone size are TCRdb's, not the authors'. This sample has about 1.1 million distinct CDR3 sequences in its table, and roughly two fifths of those were observed once. Clones ranked in the top ten supply around 12% of the sample.

CDR1 SEHNR and CDR2 FQNEAQ were looked up in the germline V gene (reference sequence). V is pared back by 0 bases and J by 2 bases, with 9 bases lying between the germline termini. The CDR3 contains 15 residues, cysteine and phenylalanine counted. Only the CDR3 region is kept as DNA, spanning 45 bases read in frame from base 1. Concerning this clonotype: Its antigen is still unknown. No per-base quality is available; no much larger clone lies one base away.

Donors were a few dozen systemically healthy Caucasian individuals from Russia aged roughly 6 to 95 years. About 9.1 milliliters of peripheral blood were collected from each donor into EDTA-treated Vacutainer tubes. Ficoll-Paque density-gradient centrifugation was used to isolate PBMCs, with at least 7 million obtained per sample. Total RNA, at least 5.5 micrograms per sample, was extracted from PBMCs with Trizol reagent. Naive CD45RAhigh/CD27high T cell percentages were measured by flow cytometry on a PBMC aliquot from every donor. General study outcomes and caveats: Compared with the aged group, the long-lived group had more naive CD4+ T cells, fewer expanded clones and increased TCR diversity, suggesting age selection. Because donor CMV infection status was unknown, age-related changes in expanded clonotypes were potentially confounded. Observed TCR beta diversity per million T cells fell roughly linearly with age, and a significant reduction was already apparent by age around 36. Observed TCR beta diversity correlated strongly with the percentage of naive T cells measured by flow cytometry. Since profiling was done on bulk unsorted PBMCs, naive and antigen-experienced compartments could not be conclusively compared. Estimates of total diversity based on one million sequenced T cells were regarded as lower bounds and as underestimates.

The receptor was derived from a man between 18 and 35 years old in good health. The chain joins TRBV7-9 to TRBJ2-3; matching of 6 bases hints at TRBD1 as the D gene. The sequenced sample was blood. In nucleotide form, the sequence is TGTGCCAGCAGCTTAGCTGACAGGTTCACAGATACGCAGTATTTT. This translates into CASSLADRFTDTQYF. This CDR3, with the reference TRBV7-9 and TRBJ2-3 proteins standing in past its ends, gives the full variable domain DTGVSQNPRHKITKRGQNVTFRCDPISEHNRLYWYRQTLGQGPEFLTYFQNEAQLEKSRLLSDRFSAERPKGSFSTLEIQRTEQGDSAMYLCASSLADRFTDTQYFGPGTRLTVL.